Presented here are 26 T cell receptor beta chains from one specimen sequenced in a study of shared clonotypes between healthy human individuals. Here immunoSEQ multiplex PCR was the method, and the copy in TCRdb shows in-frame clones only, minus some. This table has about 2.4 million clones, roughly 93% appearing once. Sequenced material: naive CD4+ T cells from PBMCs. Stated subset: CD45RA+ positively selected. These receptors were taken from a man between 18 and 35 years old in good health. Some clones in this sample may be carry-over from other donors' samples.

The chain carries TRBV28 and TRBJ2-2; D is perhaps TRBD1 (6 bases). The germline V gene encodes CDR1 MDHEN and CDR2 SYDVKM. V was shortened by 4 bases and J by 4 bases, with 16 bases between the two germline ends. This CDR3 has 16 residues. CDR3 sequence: CASSSWDILGTGELFF. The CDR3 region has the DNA TGTGCCAGCAGTTCTTGGGACATACTGGGCACCGGGGAGCTGTTTTTT.

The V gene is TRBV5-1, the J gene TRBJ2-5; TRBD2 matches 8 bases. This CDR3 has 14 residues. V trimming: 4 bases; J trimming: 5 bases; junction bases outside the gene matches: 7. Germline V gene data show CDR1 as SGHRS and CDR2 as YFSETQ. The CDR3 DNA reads TGCGCCAGCAGCCCACGTCCGGGGGGGGAGACCCAGTACTTC. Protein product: CASSPRPGGETQYF.

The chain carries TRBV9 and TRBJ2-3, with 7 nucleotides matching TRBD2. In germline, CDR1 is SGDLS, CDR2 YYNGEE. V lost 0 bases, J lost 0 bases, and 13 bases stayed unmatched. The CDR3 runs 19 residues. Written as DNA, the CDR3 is TGTGCCAGCAGCGTAGAAGGCCGGATGGCGGGAGCTAGCACAGATACGCAGTATTTT. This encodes CASSVEGRMAGASTDTQYF.

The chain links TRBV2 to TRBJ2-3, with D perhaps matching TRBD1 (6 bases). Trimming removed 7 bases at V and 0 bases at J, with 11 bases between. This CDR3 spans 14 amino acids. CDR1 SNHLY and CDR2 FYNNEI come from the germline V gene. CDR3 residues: CASKVDRSTDTQYF. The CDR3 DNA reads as TGTGCCAGCAAAGTCGACAGGAGCACAGATACGCAGTATTTT.

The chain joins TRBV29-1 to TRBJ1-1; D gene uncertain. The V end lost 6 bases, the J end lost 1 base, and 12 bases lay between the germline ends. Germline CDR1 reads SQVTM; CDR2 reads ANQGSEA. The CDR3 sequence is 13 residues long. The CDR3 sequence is CSVGVDGNTEAFF. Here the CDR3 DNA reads TGCAGCGTGGGAGTGGACGGGAACACTGAAGCTTTCTTT. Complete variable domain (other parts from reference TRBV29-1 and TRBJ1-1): SAVISQKPSRDICQRGTSLTIQCQVDSQVTMMFWYRQQPGQSLTLIATANQGSEATYESGFVIDKFPISRPNLTFSTLTVSNMSPEDSSIYLCSVGVDGNTEAFFGQGTRLTVV.

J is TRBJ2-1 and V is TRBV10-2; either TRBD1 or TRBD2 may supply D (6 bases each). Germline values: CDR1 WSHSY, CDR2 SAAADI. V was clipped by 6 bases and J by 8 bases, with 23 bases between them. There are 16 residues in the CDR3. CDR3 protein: CASSDLALPYRDEQFF. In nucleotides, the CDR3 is TGCGCCAGCAGCGATCTAGCGCTACCCTACAGGGATGAGCAGTTCTTC.

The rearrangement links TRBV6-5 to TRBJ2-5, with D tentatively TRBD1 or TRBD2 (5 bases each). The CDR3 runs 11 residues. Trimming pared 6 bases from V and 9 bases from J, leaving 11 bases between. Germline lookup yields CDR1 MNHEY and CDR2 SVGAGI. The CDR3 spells CASSQVGAQYF. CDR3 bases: TGTGCCAGCAGCCAAGTGGGGGCCCAGTACTTC.

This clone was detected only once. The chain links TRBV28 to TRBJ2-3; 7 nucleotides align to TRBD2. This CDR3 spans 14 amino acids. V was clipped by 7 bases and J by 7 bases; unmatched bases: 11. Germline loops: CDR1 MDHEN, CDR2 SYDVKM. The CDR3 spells CASIQRDPPYTQYF. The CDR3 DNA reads TGTGCCAGCATTCAGCGGGACCCCCCCTATACGCAGTATTTT. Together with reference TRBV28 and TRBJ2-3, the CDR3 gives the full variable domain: DVKVTQSSRYLVKRTGEKVFLECVQDMDHENMFWYRQDPGLGLRLIYFSYDVKMKEKGDIPEGYSVSREKKERFSLILESASTNQTSMYLCASIQRDPPYTQYFGPGTRLTVL.

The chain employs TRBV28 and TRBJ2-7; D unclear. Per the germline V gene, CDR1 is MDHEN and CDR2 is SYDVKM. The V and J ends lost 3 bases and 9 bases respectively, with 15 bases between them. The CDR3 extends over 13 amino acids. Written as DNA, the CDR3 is TGTGCCAGCAGTTTGACACACCCTCCTCCGCAGTACTTC. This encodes CASSLTHPPPQYF.

CDR3: CAISEFVGKPYEQYF. The DNA of the CDR3 is TGTGCCATCAGTGAGTTCGTAGGGAAGCCATACGAGCAGTACTTC. The rearrangement links TRBV10-3 to TRBJ2-5; D remains ambiguous. The J call could be wrong; TRBJ2-7 is a better fit for the DNA end. There are 15 residues in the CDR3. Germline CDR1 is ENHRY and CDR2 is SYGVKD.

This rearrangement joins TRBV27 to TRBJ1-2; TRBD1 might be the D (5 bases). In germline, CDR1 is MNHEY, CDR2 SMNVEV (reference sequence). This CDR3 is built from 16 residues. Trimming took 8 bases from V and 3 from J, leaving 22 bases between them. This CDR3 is CASADLRQRSDYGYTF. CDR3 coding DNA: TGTGCCAGCGCCGACCTCCGACAGCGGTCTGACTATGGCTACACCTTC.

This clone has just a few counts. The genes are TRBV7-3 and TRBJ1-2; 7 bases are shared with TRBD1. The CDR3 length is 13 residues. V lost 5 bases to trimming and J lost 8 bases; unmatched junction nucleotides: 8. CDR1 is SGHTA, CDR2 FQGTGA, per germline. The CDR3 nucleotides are TGTGCCAGCAGCACGCCAGGGGGAGAAGGCTACACCTTC. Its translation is CASSTPGGEGYTF. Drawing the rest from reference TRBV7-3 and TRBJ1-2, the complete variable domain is GAGVSQTPSNKVTEKGKYVELRCDPISGHTALYWYRQSLGQGPEFLIYFQGTGAADDSGLPNDRFFAVRPEGSVSTLKIQRTERGDSAVYLCASSTPGGEGYTFGSGTRLTVV.

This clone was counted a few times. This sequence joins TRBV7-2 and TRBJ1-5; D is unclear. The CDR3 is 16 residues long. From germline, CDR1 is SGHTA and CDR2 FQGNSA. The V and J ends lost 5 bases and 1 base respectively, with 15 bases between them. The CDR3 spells CASSLTPARSNQPQHF. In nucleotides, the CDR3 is TGTGCCAGCAGCCTCACGCCGGCTAGAAGCAATCAGCCCCAGCATTTT.

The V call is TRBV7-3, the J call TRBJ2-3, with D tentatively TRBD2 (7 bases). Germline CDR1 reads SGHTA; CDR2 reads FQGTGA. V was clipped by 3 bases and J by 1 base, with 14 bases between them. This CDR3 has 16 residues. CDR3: CASSFSGGQGTDTQYF. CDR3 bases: TGTGCCAGCAGCTTCTCCGGGGGGCAAGGCACAGATACGCAGTATTTT.

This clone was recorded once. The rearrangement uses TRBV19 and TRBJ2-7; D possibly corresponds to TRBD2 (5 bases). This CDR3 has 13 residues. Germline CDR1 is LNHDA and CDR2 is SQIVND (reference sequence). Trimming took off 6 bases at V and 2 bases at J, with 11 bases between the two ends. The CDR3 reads CASRRTGTYEQYF. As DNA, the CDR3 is TGTGCCAGTAGAAGGACGGGGACCTACGAGCAGTACTTC.

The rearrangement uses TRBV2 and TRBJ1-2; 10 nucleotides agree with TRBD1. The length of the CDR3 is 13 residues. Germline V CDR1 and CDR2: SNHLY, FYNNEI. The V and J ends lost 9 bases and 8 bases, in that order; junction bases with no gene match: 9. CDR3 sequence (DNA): TGTGCCAGAAGGGGACAGGGGACTGGGGGCTACACCTTC. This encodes CARRGQGTGGYTF.

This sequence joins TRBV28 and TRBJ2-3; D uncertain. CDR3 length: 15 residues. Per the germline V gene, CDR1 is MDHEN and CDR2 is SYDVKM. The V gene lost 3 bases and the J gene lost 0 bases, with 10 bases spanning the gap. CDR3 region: CASSLGSSSTDTQYF. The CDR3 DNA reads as TGTGCCAGCAGTTTGGGCAGTTCTAGCACAGATACGCAGTATTTT.

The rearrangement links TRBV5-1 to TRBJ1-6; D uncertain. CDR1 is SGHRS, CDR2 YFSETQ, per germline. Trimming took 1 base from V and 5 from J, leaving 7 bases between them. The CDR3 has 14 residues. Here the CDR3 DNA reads TGCGCCAGCAGCTTGTCAAGGGATAATTCACCCCTCCACTTT. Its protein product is CASSLSRDNSPLHF.

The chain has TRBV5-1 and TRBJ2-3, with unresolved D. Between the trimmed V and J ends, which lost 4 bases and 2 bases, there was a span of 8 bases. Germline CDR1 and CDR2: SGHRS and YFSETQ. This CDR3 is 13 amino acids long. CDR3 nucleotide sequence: TGCGCCAGCAGCCGGGCGTCCACAGATACGCAGTATTTT. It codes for CASSRASTDTQYF.

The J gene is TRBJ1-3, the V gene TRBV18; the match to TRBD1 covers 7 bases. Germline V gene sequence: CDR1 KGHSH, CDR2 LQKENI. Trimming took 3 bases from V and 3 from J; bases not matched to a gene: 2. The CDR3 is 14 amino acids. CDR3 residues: CASSPGQNGNTIYF. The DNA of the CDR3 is TGTGCCAGCTCACCGGGACAGAATGGAAACACCATATATTTT. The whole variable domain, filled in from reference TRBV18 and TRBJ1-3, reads NAGVMQNPRHLVRRRGQEARLRCSPMKGHSHVYWYRQLPEEGLKFMVYLQKENIIDESGMPKERFSAEFPKEGPSILRIQQVVRGDSAAYFCASSPGQNGNTIYFGEGSWLTVV.

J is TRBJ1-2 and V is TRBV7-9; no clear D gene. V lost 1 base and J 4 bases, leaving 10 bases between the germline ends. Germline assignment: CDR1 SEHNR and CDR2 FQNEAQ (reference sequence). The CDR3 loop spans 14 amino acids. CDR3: CASSLGNSFYGYTF. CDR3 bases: TGTGCCAGCAGCTTAGGGAACAGTTTCTATGGCTACACCTTC.

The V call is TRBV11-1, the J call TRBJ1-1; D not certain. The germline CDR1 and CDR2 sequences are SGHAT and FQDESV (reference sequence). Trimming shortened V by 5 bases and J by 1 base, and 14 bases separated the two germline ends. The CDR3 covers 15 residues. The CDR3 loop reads CASSPRVGQNTEAFF. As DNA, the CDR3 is TGTGCCAGCAGCCCCCGTGTCGGTCAGAACACTGAAGCTTTCTTT.

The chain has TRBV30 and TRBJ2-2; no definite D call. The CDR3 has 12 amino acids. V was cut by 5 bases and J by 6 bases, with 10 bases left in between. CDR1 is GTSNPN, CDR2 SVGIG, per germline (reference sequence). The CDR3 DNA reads TGTGCCTGGGCCCAGTCCTCCGGGGAGCTGTTTTTT. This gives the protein CAWAQSSGELFF.

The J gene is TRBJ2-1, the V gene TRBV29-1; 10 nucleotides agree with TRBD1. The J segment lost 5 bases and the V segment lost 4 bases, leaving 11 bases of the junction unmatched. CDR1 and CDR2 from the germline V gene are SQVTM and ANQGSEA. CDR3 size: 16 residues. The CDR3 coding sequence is TGCAGCGTTGTGTTGTCGGGGACAGGGGAAAACAATGAGCAGTTCTTC. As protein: CSVVLSGTGENNEQFF.

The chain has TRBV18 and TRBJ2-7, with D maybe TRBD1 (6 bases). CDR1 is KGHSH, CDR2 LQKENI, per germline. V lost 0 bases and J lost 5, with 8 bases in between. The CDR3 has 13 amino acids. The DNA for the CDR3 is TGTGCCAGCTCACCACCGGGGACAAACGAGCAGTACTTC. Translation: CASSPPGTNEQYF.

The CDR3 DNA reads TGTGCCAGCAGCTTAGGGACAGGGACTACCGGGGAGCTGTTTTTT. Residues: CASSLGTGTTGELFF. The genes are TRBV5-6 and TRBJ2-2; 9 positions agree with TRBD1. CDR1 is SGHDT and CDR2 is YYEEEE in the germline V gene. CDR3 size: 15 residues. V lost 2 bases and J lost 5; bases outside the gene matches: 4.